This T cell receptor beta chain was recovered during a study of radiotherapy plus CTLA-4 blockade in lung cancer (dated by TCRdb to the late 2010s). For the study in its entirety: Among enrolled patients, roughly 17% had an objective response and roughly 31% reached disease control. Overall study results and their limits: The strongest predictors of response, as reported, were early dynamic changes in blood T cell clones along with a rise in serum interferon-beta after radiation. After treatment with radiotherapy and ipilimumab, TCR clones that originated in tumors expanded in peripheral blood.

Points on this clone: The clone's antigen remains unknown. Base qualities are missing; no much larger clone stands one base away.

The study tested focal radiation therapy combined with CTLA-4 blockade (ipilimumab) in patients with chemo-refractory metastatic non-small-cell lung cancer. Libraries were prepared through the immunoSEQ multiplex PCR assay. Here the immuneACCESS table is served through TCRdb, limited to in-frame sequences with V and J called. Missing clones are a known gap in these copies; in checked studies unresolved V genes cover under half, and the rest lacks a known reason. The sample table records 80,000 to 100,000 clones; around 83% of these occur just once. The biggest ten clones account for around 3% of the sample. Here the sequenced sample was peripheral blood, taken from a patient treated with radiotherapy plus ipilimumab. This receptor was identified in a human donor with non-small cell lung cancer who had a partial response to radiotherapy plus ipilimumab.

In nucleotide form, the sequence is TGTGCCAGCAGAAGGACAGGGGCGGTCGAGACCCAGTACTTC. Its coded protein is CASRRTGAVETQYF. The chain employs TRBV6-1 and TRBJ2-5, and TRBD1 matches 9 of the central bases. The CDR3 numbers 14 residues from cysteine through phenylalanine. The entry retains the CDR3 DNA only, 42 bases that are in frame from base 1. CDR1 and CDR2, per the germline V gene, are MNHNS and SASEGT. V is cut back by 6 bases and J by 5 bases, with 7 bases in the junction unmatched.